This paragraph covers one TCR beta chain sequence. The V end lost 2 bases, the J end lost 0 bases, and 6 bases lay between the germline ends. Germline assignment: CDR1 SGHKS and CDR2 YYEKEE (reference sequence). This CDR3 spans 15 amino acids. This entry is derived from a study of blood T cell repertoires in COVID-19. The repertoire was sequenced with immunoSEQ multiplex PCR; TCRdb's copy has only in-frame clones and lacks some. The table records 95,000 to 150,000 clones, 86% of them present only once. This rearrangement joins TRBV5-5 to TRBJ1-6, with unresolved D. This TCR came from a man aged 40-49 years with acute or convalescent COVID-19. Material for sequencing was peripheral blood. The CDR3 region is CASSFFSSYNSPLHF. CDR3 coding DNA: TGTGCCAGCAGCTTTTTCAGCTCCTATAATTCACCCCTCCACTTT.